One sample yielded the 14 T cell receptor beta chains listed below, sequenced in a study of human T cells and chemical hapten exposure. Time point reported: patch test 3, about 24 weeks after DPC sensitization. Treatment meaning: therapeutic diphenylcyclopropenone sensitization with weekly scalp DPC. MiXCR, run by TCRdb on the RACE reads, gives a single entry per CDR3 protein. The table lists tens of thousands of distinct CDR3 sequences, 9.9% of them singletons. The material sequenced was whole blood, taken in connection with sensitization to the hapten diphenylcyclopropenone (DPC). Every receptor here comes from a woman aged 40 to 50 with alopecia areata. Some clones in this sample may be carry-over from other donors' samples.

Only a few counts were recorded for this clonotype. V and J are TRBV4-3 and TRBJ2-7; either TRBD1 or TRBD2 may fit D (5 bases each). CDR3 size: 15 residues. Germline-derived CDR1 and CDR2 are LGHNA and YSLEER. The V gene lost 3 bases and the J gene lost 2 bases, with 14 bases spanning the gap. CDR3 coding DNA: TGCGCCAGCAGCCAGTACCGGGACGGTCCCTACGAGCAGTACTTC. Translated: CASSQYRDGPYEQYF.

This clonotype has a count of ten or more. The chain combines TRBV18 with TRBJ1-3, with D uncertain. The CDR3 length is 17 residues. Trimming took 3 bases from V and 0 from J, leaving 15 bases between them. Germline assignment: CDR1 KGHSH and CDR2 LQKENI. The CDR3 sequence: CASSPGGQVISGNTIYF. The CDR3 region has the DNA TGTGCCAGCTCACCCGGCGGCCAGGTTATCTCTGGAAACACCATATATTTT.

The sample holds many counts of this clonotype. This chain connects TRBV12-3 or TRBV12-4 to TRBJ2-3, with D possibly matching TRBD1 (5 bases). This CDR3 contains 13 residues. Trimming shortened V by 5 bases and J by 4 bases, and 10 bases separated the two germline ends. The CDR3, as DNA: TGTGCCAGCAGTCTGCAGGGATCAGATACGCAGTATTTT. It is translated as CASSLQGSDTQYF.

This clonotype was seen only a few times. The CDR3 DNA follows: TGTGCCAGCAGCGTATCGGGACAGGGGTACGAGCAGTACTTC. This translates into CASSVSGQGYEQYF. The V call is TRBV9, the J call TRBJ2-7, with 10 nucleotides matching TRBD1. In germline, CDR1 is SGDLS, CDR2 YYNGEE. V gave up 1 base and J gave up 4 bases; unmatched junction bases: 2. This CDR3 is 14 amino acids long.

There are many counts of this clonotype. The CDR3 DNA is TGCGCCAGCAGCGCCCCGGGACAGTATTACGAGCAGTACTTC. This translates into CASSAPGQYYEQYF. The V call is TRBV5-1, the J call TRBJ2-7; 7 nucleotides match TRBD1. The V gene end was trimmed by 4 bases and the J gene end by 4 bases; junction bases not matched to a gene: 8. The CDR3 has 14 amino acids. The germline gives CDR1 SGHRS, CDR2 YFSETQ.

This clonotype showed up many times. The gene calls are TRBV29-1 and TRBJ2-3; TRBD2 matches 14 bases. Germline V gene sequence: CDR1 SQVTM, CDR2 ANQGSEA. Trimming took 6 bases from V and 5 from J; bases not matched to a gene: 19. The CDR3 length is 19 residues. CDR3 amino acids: CSVTRTSGGPTLSIDTQYF. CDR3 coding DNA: TGCAGCGTGACGAGGACTAGCGGGGGGCCCACGCTTTCAATAGATACGCAGTATTTT.

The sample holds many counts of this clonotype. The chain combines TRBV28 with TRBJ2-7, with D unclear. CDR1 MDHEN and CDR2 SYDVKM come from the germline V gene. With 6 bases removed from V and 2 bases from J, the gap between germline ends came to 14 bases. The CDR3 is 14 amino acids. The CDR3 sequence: CASSPPTVTYEQYF. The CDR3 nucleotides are TGTGCCAGCAGCCCCCCCACGGTTACCTACGAGCAGTACTTC.

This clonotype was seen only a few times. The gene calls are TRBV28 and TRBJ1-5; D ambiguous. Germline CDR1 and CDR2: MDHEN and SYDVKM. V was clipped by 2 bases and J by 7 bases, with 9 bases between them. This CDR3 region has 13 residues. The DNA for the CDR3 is TGTGCCAGCAGTTTAGGATTTCGCCAGCCCCAGCATTTT. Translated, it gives CASSLGFRQPQHF.

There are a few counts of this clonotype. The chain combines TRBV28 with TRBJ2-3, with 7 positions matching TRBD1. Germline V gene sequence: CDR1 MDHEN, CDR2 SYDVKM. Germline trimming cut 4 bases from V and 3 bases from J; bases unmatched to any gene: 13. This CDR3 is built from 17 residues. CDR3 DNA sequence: TGTGCCAGCAGTTCAAGAACAGGGGTAGGAAGTACAGATACGCAGTATTTT. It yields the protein CASSSRTGVGSTDTQYF.

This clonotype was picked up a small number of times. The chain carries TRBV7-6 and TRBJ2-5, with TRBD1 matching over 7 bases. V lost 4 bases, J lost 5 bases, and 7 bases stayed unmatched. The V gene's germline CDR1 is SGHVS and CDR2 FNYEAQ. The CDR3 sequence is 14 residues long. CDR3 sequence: CASSSTGSAETQYF. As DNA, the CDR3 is TGTGCCAGCAGCTCGACAGGGTCAGCGGAGACCCAGTACTTC. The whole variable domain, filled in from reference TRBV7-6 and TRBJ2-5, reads GAGVSQSPRYKVTKRGQDVALRCDPISGHVSLYWYRQALGQGPEFLTYFNYEAQQDKSGLPNDRFSAERPEGSISTLTIQRTEQRDSAMYRCASSSTGSAETQYFGPGTRLLVL.

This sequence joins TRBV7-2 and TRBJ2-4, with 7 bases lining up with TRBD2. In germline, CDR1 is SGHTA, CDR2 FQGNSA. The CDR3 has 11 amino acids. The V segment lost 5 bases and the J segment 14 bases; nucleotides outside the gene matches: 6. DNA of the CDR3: TGTGCCAGCAGCCAAAACGCGGGGGAGTACTTC. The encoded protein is CASSQNAGEYF.

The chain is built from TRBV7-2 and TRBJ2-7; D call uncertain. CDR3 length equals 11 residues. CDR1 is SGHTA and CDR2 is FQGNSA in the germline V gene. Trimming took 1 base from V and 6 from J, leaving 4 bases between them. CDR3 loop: CASSLGPEQYF. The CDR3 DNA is TGTGCCAGCAGCTTAGGCCCCGAGCAGTACTTC.

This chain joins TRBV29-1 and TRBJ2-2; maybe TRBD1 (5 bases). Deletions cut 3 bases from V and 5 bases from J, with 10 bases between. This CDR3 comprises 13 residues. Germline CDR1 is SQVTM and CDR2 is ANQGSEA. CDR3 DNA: TGCAGCGTTGATGGCAGGGAAACCGGGGAGCTGTTTTTT. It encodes CSVDGRETGELFF.

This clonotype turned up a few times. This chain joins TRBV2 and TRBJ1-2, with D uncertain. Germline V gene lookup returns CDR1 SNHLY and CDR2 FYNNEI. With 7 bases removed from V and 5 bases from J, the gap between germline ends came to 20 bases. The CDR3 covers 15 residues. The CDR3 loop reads CASTHDGGRGYGYTF. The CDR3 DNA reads TGTGCCAGCACCCATGACGGAGGGCGTGGATATGGCTACACCTTC.